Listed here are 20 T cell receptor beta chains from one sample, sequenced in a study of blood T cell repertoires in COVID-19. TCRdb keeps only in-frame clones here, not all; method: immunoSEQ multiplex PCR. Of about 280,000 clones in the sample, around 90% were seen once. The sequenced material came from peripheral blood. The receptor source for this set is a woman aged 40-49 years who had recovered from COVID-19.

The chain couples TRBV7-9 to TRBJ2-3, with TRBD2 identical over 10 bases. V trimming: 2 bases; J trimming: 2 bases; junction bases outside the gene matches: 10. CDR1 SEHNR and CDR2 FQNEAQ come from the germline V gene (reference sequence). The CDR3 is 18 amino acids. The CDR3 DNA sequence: TGTGCCAGCAGCTTATGGACTAGCGGAGGTATTTCCACAGATACGCAGTATTTT. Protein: CASSLWTSGGISTDTQYF.

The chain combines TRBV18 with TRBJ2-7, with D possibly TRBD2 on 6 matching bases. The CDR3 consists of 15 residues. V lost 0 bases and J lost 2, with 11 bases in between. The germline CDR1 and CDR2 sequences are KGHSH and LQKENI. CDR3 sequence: CASSPPEGRTYEQYF. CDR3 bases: TGTGCCAGCTCACCACCGGAGGGTCGGACCTACGAGCAGTACTTC. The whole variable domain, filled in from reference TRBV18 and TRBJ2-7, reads NAGVMQNPRHLVRRRGQEARLRCSPMKGHSHVYWYRQLPEEGLKFMVYLQKENIIDESGMPKERFSAEFPKEGPSILRIQQVVRGDSAAYFCASSPPEGRTYEQYFGPGTRLTVT.

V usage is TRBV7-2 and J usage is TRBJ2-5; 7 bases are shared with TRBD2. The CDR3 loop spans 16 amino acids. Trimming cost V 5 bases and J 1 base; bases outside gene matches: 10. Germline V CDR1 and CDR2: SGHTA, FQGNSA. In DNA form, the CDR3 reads TGTGCCAGCAGCCCCGTAAGCGGGATCCCCCAAGAGACCCAGTACTTC. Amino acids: CASSPVSGIPQETQYF.

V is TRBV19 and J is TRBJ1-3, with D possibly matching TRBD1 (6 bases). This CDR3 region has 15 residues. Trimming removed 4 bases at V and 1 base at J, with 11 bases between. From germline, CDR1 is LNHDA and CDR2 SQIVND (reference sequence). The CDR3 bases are TGTGCCAGTAGTACCACAGGGAAGTCTGGAAACACCATATATTTT. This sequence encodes CASSTTGKSGNTIYF.

CDR3 nucleotide sequence: TGTGCCAGTAGCACGGGGGGTGAGCAGTTCTTC. Translated: CASSTGGEQFF. This rearrangement joins TRBV7-3 to TRBJ2-1; 7 bases are shared with TRBD2. The V segment lost 9 bases and the J segment 9 bases; nucleotides outside the gene matches: 5. This CDR3 comprises 11 residues. CDR1 and CDR2 (germline): SGHTA, FQGTGA.

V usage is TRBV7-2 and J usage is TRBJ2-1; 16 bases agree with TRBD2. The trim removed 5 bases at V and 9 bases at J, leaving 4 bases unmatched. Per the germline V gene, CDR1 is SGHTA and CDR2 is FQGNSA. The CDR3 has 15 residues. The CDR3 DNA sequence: TGTGCCAGCAGCCCGGGGACTAGCGGGAGGGGTGAGCAGTTCTTC. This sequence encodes CASSPGTSGRGEQFF.

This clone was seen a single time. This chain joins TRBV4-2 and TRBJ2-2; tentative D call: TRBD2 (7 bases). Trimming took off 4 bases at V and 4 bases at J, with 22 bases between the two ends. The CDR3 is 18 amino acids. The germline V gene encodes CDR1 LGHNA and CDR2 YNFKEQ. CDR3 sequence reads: CASSLSEAGGRGTGELFF. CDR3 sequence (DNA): TGTGCCAGCAGCCTCAGTGAAGCCGGGGGGCGCGGCACCGGGGAGCTGTTTTTT.

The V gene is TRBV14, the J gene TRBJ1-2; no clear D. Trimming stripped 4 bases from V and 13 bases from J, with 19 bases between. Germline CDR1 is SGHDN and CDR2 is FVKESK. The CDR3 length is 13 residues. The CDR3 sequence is CASSPGPKSTSTF. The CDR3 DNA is TGTGCCAGCAGCCCGGGTCCCAAAAGTACCTCCACCTTC.

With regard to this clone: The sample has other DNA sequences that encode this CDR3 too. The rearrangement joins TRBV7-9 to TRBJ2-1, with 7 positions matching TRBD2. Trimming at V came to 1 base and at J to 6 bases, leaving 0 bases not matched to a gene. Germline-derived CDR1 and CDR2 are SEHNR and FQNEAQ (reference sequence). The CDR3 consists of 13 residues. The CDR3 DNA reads TGTGCCAGCAGCTTAGGGGAGGGCAATGAGCAGTTCTTC. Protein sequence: CASSLGEGNEQFF.

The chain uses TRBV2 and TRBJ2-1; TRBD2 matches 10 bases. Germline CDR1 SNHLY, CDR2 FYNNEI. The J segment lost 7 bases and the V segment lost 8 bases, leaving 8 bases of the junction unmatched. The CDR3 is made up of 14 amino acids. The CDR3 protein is CASQSSGSRNEQFF. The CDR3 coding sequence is TGTGCCAGCCAATCTAGCGGGAGTAGGAATGAGCAGTTCTTC. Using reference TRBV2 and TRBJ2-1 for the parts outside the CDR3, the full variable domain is EPEVTQTPSHQVTQMGQEVILRCVPISNHLYFYWYRQILGQKVEFLVSFYNNEISEKSEIFDDQFSVERPDGSNFTLKIRSTKLEDSAMYFCASQSSGSRNEQFFGPGTRLTVL.

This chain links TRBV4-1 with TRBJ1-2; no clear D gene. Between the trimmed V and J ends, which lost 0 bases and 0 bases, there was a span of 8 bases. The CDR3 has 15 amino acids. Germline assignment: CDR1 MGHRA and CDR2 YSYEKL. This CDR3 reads CASSQDSGPNYGYTF. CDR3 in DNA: TGCGCCAGCAGCCAAGACAGCGGGCCTAACTATGGCTACACCTTC.

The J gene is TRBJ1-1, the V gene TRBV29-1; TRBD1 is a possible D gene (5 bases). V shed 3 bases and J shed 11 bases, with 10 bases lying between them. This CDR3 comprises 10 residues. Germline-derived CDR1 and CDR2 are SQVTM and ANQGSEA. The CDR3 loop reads CSVEGGDAFF. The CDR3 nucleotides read TGCAGCGTTGAGGGGGGGGATGCTTTCTTT.

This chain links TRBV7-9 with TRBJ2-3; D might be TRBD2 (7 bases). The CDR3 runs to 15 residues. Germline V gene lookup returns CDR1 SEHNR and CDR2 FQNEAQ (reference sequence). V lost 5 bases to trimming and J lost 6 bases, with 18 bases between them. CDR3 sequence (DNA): TGTGCCAGCAGCGAGCGGCGGGGGCTGGGGGATACGCAGTATTTT. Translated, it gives CASSERRGLGDTQYF.

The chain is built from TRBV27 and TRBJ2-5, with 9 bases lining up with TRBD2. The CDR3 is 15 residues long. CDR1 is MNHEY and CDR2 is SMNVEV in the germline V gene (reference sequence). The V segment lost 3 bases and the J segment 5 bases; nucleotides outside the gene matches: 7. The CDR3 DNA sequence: TGTGCCAGCAGTTTTGCGGGAGGGCCTGTGGAGACCCAGTACTTC. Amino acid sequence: CASSFAGGPVETQYF.

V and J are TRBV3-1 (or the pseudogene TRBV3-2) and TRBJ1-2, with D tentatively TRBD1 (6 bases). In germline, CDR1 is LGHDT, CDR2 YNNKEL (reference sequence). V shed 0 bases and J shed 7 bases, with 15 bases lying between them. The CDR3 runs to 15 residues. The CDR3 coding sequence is TGTGCCAGCAGCCAAGAGGGGGGGCAGTCGGCTGGCTACACCTTC. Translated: CASSQEGGQSAGYTF.

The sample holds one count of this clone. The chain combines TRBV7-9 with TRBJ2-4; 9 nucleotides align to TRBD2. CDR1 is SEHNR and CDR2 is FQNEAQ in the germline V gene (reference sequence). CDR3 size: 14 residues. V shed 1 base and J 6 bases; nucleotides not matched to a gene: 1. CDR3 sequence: CASSLELAGNIQYF. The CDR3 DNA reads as TGTGCCAGCAGCTTAGAACTAGCGGGAAACATTCAGTACTTC.

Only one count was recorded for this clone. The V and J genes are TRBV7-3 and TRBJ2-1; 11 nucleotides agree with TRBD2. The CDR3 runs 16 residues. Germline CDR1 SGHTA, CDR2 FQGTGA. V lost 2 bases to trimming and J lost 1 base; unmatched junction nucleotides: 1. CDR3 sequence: CASSLVAGGSYNEQFF. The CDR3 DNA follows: TGTGCCAGCAGCTTAGTAGCGGGAGGGTCCTACAATGAGCAGTTCTTC.

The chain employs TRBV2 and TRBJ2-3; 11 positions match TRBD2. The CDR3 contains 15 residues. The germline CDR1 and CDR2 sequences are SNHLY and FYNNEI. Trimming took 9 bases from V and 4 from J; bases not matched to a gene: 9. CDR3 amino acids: CARTPGLAAPDTQYF. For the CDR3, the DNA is TGTGCCAGGACACCGGGACTAGCGGCCCCAGATACGCAGTATTTT.

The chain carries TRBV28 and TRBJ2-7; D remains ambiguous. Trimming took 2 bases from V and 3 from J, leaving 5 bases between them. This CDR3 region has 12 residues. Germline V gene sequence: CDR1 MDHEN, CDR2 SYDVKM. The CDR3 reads CASSLPFYEQYF. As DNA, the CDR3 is TGTGCCAGCAGTTTACCCTTCTACGAGCAGTACTTC.

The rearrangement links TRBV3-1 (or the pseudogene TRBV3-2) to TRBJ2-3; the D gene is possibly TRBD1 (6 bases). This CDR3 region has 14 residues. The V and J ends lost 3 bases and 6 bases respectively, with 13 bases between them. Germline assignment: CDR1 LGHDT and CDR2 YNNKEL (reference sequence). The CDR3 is CASSQKQGGDTQYF. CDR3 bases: TGTGCCAGCAGCCAGAAACAGGGTGGGGATACGCAGTATTTT.